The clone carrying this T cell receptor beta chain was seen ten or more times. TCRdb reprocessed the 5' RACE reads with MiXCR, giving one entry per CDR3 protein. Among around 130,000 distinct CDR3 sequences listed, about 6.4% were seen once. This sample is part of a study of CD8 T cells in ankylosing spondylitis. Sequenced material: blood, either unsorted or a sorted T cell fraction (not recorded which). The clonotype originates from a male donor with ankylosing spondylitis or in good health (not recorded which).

CDR3 region: CASSLNPSGTGELFF. In nucleotides, the CDR3 is TGTGCCAGCAGCTTAAATCCTAGCGGGACCGGGGAGCTGTTTTTT. This rearrangement joins TRBV7-3 to TRBJ2-2, with TRBD2 matching over 8 bases. J lost 5 bases, V lost 1 base, and 3 bases had no gene match. The CDR3 is 15 amino acids. Looked up from germline, CDR1 is SGHTA and CDR2 is FQGTGA.